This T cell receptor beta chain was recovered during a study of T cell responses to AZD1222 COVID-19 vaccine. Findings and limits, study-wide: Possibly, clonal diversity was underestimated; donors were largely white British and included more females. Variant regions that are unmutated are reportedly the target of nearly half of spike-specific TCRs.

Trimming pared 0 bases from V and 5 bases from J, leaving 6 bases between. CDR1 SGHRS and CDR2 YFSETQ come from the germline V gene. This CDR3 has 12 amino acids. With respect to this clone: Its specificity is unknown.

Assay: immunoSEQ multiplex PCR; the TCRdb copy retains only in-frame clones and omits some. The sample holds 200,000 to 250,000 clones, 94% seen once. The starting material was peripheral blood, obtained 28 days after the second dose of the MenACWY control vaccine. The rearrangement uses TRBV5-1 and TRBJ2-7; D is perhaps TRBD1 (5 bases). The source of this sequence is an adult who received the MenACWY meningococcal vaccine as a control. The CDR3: CASSLEGNEQYF. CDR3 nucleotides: TGCGCCAGCAGCTTGGAGGGGAACGAGCAGTACTTC. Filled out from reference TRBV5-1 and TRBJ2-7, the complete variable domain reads KAGVTQTPRYLIKTRGQQVTLSCSPISGHRSVSWYQQTPGQGLQFLFEYFSETQRNKGNFPGRFSGRQFSNSRSEMNVSTLELGDSALYLCASSLEGNEQYFGPGTRLTVT.